Given below is one T cell receptor beta chain in context. The CDR3 spans 15 residues. Germline V gives CDR1 WNHNN, CDR2 SYGVQD (reference sequence). Sequencing was performed with immunoSEQ multiplex PCR; in TCRdb, only in-frame clones are kept and a portion is missing. The top ten hold approximately 12% of the sample, which has 150,000 to 200,000 clones, roughly 80% seen once. The data originate from a study of blood T cell repertoires in COVID-19. Sequenced input: peripheral blood. This sequence was found in a woman aged 80 or over with COVID-19, enrolled during active disease. The V call is TRBV10-1, the J call TRBJ1-4, with D hard to call. Written as DNA, the CDR3 is TGCGCTAAACAGCCCCGGTCCTGTTGTAATGAAAAACTGTTTTTT. It encodes CAKQPRSCCNEKLFF.